The rows below give T cell receptor beta chains drawn from one sample of a study of CD8+ T cells in alopecia areata. Assay used: immunoSEQ multiplex PCR; TCRdb lists only in-frame clones, some missing. The table shows about 140,000 clones, with roughly nine tenths occurring only once. Specimen: CD8+ T cells sorted from blood, collected at week 4, from a patient treated with tofacitinib. The receptors were gathered from a human donor with alopecia areata. Each CDR3 is given without its conserved first and last residue. Clone size is stated in some rows and not others, as once, few, many or a class when expanded.

size | V | CDR3
- | TRBV29-1 | SVLGGFGTTAHEQF
once | TRBV14 | ASSPRRADTQY
- | TRBV19 | ASSIDFYNEQF
- | TRBV27 | ASSLWEGLTGELF
- | TRBV4-2 | ASSQENPSGSYEQY
- | TRBV5-5 | ASSFFPVGDYNEQF
once | TRBV12-5 | ASGMGTQETQY
few | TRBV7-9 | ASSLAISGSEKLF
- | TRBV5-1 | ASSDYDRGLSTGELF
- | TRBV5-1 | ASSPGDREDIQY
- | TRBV5-1 | ASSLGTGATYNEQF
- | TRBV5-1 | ASSFPGEQF
- | TRBV11-2 | ASSRLEPFVDEQF
- | TRBV7-3 | ASSPNRIGIFYEQY
few | TRBV7-8 | ASSDHRLQEQF
- | TRBV27 | ASSSPGELF
- | TRBV7-9 | ASSPGGEQY
- | TRBV6-5 | ASRLEPQGGYT
once | TRBV29-1 | SAGQVLTGELF
- | TRBV29-1 | SVSGGVGEAF